This T cell receptor (beta chain) was sequenced in a study of cytomegalovirus exposure and HLA in healthy donors. With respect to this clone: What it binds is not known.

Germline assignment: CDR1 MNHEY and CDR2 SMNVEV (reference sequence). The CDR3 is 16 amino acids. The trim removed 3 bases at V and 5 bases at J, leaving 8 bases unmatched. Whole-study results and caveats: Most CMV-associated TCR beta chains appeared HLA-restricted in a later analysis.

The primer mix had 60 Vbeta and 13 Jbeta primers. TCRdb's table, derived via immunoSEQ multiplex PCR, lists solely in-frame clones and lacks some. The repertoire consists of over 200,000 clones, with approximately 70% occurring once and the leading ten covering about 3%. Sequenced: PBMCs. This TCR was sampled from a middle-aged man in good health and CMV-seropositive. The rearrangement joins TRBV27 to TRBJ1-1; 11 bases match TRBD1. The CDR3 DNA reads TGTGCCAGCAGTTTTATCGGACAGGGGGCGGGAACTGAAGCTTTCTTT. It codes for CASSFIGQGAGTEAFF.